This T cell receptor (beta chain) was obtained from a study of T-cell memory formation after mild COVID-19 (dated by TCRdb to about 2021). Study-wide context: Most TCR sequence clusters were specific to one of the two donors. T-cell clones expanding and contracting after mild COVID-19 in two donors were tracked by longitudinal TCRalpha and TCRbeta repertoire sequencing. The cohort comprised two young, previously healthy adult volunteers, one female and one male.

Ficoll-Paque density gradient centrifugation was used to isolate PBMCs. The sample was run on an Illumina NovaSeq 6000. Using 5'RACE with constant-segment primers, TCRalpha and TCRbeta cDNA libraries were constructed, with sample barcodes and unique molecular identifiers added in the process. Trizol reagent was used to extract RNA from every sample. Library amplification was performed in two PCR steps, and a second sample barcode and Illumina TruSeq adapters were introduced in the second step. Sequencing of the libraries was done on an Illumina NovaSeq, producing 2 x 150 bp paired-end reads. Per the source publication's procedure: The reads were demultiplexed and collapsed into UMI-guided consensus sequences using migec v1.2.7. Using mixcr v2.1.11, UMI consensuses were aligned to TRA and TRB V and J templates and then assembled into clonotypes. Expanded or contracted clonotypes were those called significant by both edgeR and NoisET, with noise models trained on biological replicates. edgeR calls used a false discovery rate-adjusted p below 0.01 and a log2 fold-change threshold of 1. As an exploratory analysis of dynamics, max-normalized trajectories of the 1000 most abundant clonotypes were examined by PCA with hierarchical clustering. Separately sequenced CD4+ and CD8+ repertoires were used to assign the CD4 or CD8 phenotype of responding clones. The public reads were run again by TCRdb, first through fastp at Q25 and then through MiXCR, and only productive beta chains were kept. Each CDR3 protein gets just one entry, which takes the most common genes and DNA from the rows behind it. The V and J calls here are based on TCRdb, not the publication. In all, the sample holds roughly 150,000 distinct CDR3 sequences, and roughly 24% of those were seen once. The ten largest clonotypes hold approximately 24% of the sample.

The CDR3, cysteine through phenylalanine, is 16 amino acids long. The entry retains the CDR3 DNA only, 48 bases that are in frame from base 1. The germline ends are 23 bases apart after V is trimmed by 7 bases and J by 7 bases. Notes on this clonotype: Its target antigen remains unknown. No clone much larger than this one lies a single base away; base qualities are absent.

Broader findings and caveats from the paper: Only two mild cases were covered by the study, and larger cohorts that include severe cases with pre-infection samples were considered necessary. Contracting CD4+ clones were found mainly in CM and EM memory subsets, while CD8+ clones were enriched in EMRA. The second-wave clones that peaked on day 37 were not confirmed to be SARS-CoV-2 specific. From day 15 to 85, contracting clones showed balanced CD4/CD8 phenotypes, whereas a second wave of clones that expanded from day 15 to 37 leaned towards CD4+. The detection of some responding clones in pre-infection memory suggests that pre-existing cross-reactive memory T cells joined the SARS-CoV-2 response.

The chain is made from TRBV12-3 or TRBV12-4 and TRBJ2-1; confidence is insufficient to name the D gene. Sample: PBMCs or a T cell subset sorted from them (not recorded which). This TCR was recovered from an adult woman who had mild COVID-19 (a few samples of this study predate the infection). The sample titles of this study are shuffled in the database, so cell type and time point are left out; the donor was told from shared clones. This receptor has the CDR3 CASTPATWGTFNEQFF. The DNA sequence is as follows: TGTGCCAGCACCCCGGCAACCTGGGGAACCTTTAATGAGCAGTTCTTC.